This passage covers 21 T cell receptor beta chains from one sample sequenced in a study of blood T cell repertoires in COVID-19. Profiling relied on immunoSEQ multiplex PCR, and the TCRdb table lists in-frame clones only, not all of them. The sample gives approximately 100,000 clones, around 80% of which show up once; more than 9% is in the top ten. Material: peripheral blood. The receptors stem from a man between 65 and 85 years old with acute or convalescent COVID-19.

The genes are TRBV11-1 and TRBJ2-7; D is unresolved. Germline CDR1 and CDR2: SGHAT and FQDESV (reference sequence). The CDR3 has 14 amino acids. Trimming cost V 5 bases and J 1 base, with 12 bases left between them. The CDR3 DNA reads as TGTGCCAGCAGCGCGCCGGGTCCTTCCTACGAGCAGTACTTC. This encodes CASSAPGPSYEQYF.

V usage is TRBV5-1 and J usage is TRBJ1-1, with 7 positions matching TRBD1. The germline gives CDR1 SGHRS, CDR2 YFSETQ. With V trimmed by 7 bases and J by 0 bases, 6 bases remained unmatched. The CDR3 spans 14 residues. CDR3 loop: CASQGQEMNTEAFF. CDR3 nucleotide sequence: TGCGCCAGCCAAGGACAGGAGATGAACACTGAAGCTTTCTTT.

The table lists this clone with a count of one. The CDR3 spells CASSGTSGYYNEQFF. In nucleotides, the CDR3 is TGTGCCAGCAGCGGGACTAGCGGATACTACAATGAGCAGTTCTTC. The chain carries TRBV5-4 and TRBJ2-1; 11 bases are shared with TRBD2. V was pared by 4 bases and J by 3 bases, with 3 bases of the junction left unmatched. This CDR3 contains 15 residues. Looked up from germline, CDR1 is SGHNT and CDR2 is YYREEE (reference sequence).

The J gene is TRBJ2-7, the V gene TRBV11-3, with D maybe TRBD1 (6 bases). The CDR3 consists of 14 residues. CDR1 SGHNT and CDR2 YENEEA come from the germline V gene. The V end lost 4 bases, the J end lost 6 bases, and 16 bases lay between the germline ends. In DNA, the CDR3 is TGTGCCAGCAGCTCGTCTTCAGGGGTCCCCGAGCAGTACTTC. The encoded protein is CASSSSSGVPEQYF.

The chain links TRBV4-1 to TRBJ1-4; the match to TRBD1 covers 8 bases. J was trimmed by 4 bases and V by 1 base; bases with no gene match: 11. Germline V lookup: CDR1 MGHRA, CDR2 YSYEKL. The CDR3 has 18 residues. The CDR3 region has the DNA TGCGCCAGCAGCCAAGTTTACTCAGGGGGCGTAGGTAATGAAAAACTGTTTTTT. Its translation is CASSQVYSGGVGNEKLFF.

The CDR3 DNA sequence: TGCGCCAGCAGCCAAGATACACAGGCCTACGAGCAGTACTTC. This translates into CASSQDTQAYEQYF. The rearrangement joins TRBV4-3 to TRBJ2-7, with D perhaps matching TRBD1 (5 bases). Germline assignment: CDR1 LGHNA and CDR2 YSLEER. The CDR3 has 14 residues. V gave up 0 bases and J gave up 2 bases, with 8 bases separating them.

The rearrangement links TRBV19 to TRBJ1-5, with 9 positions matching TRBD1. CDR3 size: 15 residues. Germline loops: CDR1 LNHDA, CDR2 SQIVND (reference sequence). V shed 1 base, J shed 6 bases, and the junction held 4 bases outside the gene matches. CDR3 loop: CASSIAGTGFQPQHF. CDR3 DNA sequence: TGTGCCAGTAGTATAGCCGGGACAGGGTTTCAGCCCCAGCATTTT.

The chain combines TRBV28 with TRBJ1-2, with D perhaps TRBD1 (5 bases). Germline CDR1 reads MDHEN; CDR2 reads SYDVKM. The CDR3 is 13 amino acids. V lost 5 bases and J lost 6, with 13 bases in between. This chain's CDR3 is CASSTLTGDGYTF. The CDR3 DNA reads as TGTGCCAGCAGTACCCTGACGGGGGATGGCTACACCTTC.

Of note for this clone: One junction end disagrees with the germline gene, perhaps due to a read error. V gene TRBV4-3 combines with J gene TRBJ2-7; perhaps TRBD1 as D (6 bases). Germline V lookup: CDR1 LGHNA, CDR2 YSLEER. The CDR3 totals 13 residues. This chain's CDR3 is CASSQEIQGQQYF. As DNA, the CDR3 is TGCGCCAGCAGTCAAGAGATACAGGGCCAGCAGTACTTC.

The genes are TRBV2 and TRBJ1-6, with 7 bases fitting TRBD1. Trimming took 10 bases from V and 10 from J; bases not matched to a gene: 10. This CDR3 comprises 13 residues. Germline V gene data show CDR1 as SNHLY and CDR2 as FYNNEI. The CDR3 bases are TGTGCCACCGTCCCGGGACAGAGGTCACCCCTCCACTTT. Residues: CATVPGQRSPLHF. Drawing the rest from reference TRBV2 and TRBJ1-6, the complete variable domain is EPEVTQTPSHQVTQMGQEVILRCVPISNHLYFYWYRQILGQKVEFLVSFYNNEISEKSEIFDDQFSVERPDGSNFTLKIRSTKLEDSAMYFCATVPGQRSPLHFGNGTRLTVT.

This clone was recorded a few times. The CDR3 here is CASSSRQGAEGYTF. The CDR3 DNA is TGCGCCAGCAGCTCGAGACAGGGGGCTGAAGGCTACACCTTC. V usage is TRBV5-1 and J usage is TRBJ1-2, with 10 bases that match TRBD1. The CDR3 contains 14 residues. The germline gives CDR1 SGHRS, CDR2 YFSETQ. V lost 3 bases to trimming and J lost 8 bases; unmatched junction nucleotides: 7.

The CDR3 protein is CASSKGGLGANVLTF. The CDR3 nucleotides read TGTGCCAGTAGTAAGGGGGGGCTTGGGGCCAACGTCCTGACTTTC. This chain uses TRBV19 with TRBJ2-6; D is possibly TRBD2 (7 bases). V lost 4 bases and J lost 3, with 10 bases in between. The CDR3 sequence is 15 residues long. Germline V gives CDR1 LNHDA, CDR2 SQIVND (reference sequence).

The V and J genes are TRBV12-3 or TRBV12-4 and TRBJ1-1, with D uncertain. The germline V and J ends were trimmed by 2 bases and 7 bases, with 11 bases remaining between them. This CDR3 has 13 amino acids. The DNA of the CDR3 is TGTGCCAGCAGTTTAACGGCGTCGGGTGAAGCTTTCTTT. Protein sequence: CASSLTASGEAFF.

This chain uses TRBV28 with TRBJ1-5, with D perhaps matching TRBD1 (6 bases). CDR1 and CDR2 (germline): MDHEN, SYDVKM. The ends were cut back, 5 bases at V and 4 bases at J, with 15 bases in the middle. This CDR3 spans 15 amino acids. CDR3 in amino acids: CASSPRTDSNQPQHF. The CDR3 region has the DNA TGTGCCAGCAGTCCCCGGACAGACTCAAATCAGCCCCAGCATTTT.

V usage is TRBV7-8 and J usage is TRBJ2-2, with D perhaps matching TRBD1 (5 bases). The V end was cut by 6 bases, the J end by 1 base, with 9 bases between. Germline V gives CDR1 SGHVS, CDR2 FQNEAQ. The CDR3 extends over 14 amino acids. The CDR3 DNA reads as TGTGCCAGCAGTTCCCAGGGGAACACCGGGGAGCTGTTTTTT. Residues: CASSSQGNTGELFF.

The CDR3 DNA reads TGTGCCATCAGAGCCAACGGAGACAATCAGCCCCAGCATTTT. It encodes CAIRANGDNQPQHF. J is TRBJ1-5 and V is TRBV10-3; no firm D call. This CDR3 is 14 amino acids long. Trimming stripped 6 bases from V and 3 bases from J, with 12 bases between. The germline V gene has CDR1 ENHRY and CDR2 SYGVKD.

The chain couples TRBV3-1 (or the pseudogene TRBV3-2) to TRBJ1-5; D is ambiguous. The CDR3 contains 13 residues. With 0 bases removed from V and 4 bases from J, the gap between germline ends came to 4 bases. The germline CDR1 and CDR2 sequences are LGHDT and YNNKEL (reference sequence). This CDR3 reads CASSQDRNQPQHF. CDR3 DNA: TGTGCCAGCAGCCAAGATCGGAATCAGCCCCAGCATTTT.

The rearrangement uses TRBV2 and TRBJ1-1; TRBD1 matches at 10 bases. Germline values: CDR1 SNHLY, CDR2 FYNNEI. There are 13 residues in the CDR3. V gave up 10 bases and J gave up 4 bases; unmatched junction bases: 6. DNA for the CDR3: TGTGCCAATGGGGACAGGGGAGTCACTGAAGCTTTCTTT. It yields the protein CANGDRGVTEAFF.

This clone occurred once. The V and J genes are TRBV5-1 and TRBJ1-6, with 9 bases that match TRBD1. Germline V gives CDR1 SGHRS, CDR2 YFSETQ. The CDR3 is 14 residues long. The J segment lost 7 bases and the V segment lost 4 bases, leaving 3 bases of the junction unmatched. The CDR3 bases are TGCGCCAGCAGCGTGGGACAGGGAAATTCACCCCTCCACTTT. It codes for CASSVGQGNSPLHF. The full variable domain, rest sourced from reference TRBV5-1 and TRBJ1-6, is KAGVTQTPRYLIKTRGQQVTLSCSPISGHRSVSWYQQTPGQGLQFLFEYFSETQRNKGNFPGRFSGRQFSNSRSEMNVSTLELGDSALYLCASSVGQGNSPLHFGNGTRLTVT.

This chain links TRBV28 with TRBJ1-3; a possible D gene is TRBD1 (6 bases). Deletions cut 4 bases from V and 4 bases from J, with 17 bases between. The CDR3 length is 16 residues. In germline, CDR1 is MDHEN, CDR2 SYDVKM. CDR3 sequence reads: CASSSDIQGPGNTIYF. In DNA, the CDR3 is TGTGCCAGCAGTTCAGATATACAGGGTCCGGGAAACACCATATATTTT. The variable domain in full, with the rest retrieved from reference TRBV28 and TRBJ1-3, is DVKVTQSSRYLVKRTGEKVFLECVQDMDHENMFWYRQDPGLGLRLIYFSYDVKMKEKGDIPEGYSVSREKKERFSLILESASTNQTSMYLCASSSDIQGPGNTIYFGEGSWLTVV.

The sample holds a few counts of this clone. J is TRBJ1-1 and V is TRBV12-5; possibly TRBD1 for D (5 bases). V was clipped by 0 bases and J by 3 bases, with 14 bases between them. CDR1 and CDR2 from the germline V gene are LGHNT and FRNRAP. The length of the CDR3 is 16 residues. In nucleotides, the CDR3 is TGTGCTAGTGGTTTGGTACAAGGGGTCAAAGACACTGAAGCTTTCTTT. Its protein is CASGLVQGVKDTEAFF.